The 23 T cell receptor beta chains below all came from one sample that was sequenced in a study of radiation and T cells in renal cell carcinoma. As for time point: baseline pretreatment blood. Treatment noted: 15 Gy SBRT to primary tumor, nephrectomy 4 weeks later. The repertoire was sequenced with immunoSEQ multiplex PCR; TCRdb's copy has only in-frame clones and lacks some. The sample lists 50,000 to 75,000 clones, more than 60% occurring once. Sequencing used blood, obtained from a patient whose treatment included radiotherapy and nephrectomy. These receptors all come from a man aged 60 to 69 with renal cell carcinoma.

The chain links TRBV30 to TRBJ1-3; perhaps TRBD1 as D (5 bases). Trimming removed 2 bases at V and 5 bases at J, with 13 bases between. Germline CDR1 reads GTSNPN; CDR2 reads SVGIG (reference sequence). The CDR3 has 14 amino acids. In nucleotides, the CDR3 is TGTGCCTGGAGTCCCACGACAGCTAGAAACACCATATATTTT. It yields the protein CAWSPTTARNTIYF.

The V and J genes are TRBV15 and TRBJ2-5; 14 bases match TRBD2. The germline V gene has CDR1 LNHNV and CDR2 YYDKDF (reference sequence). Trimming removed 0 bases from V and 2 bases from J; junction bases left unmatched: 14. This CDR3 is 21 amino acids long. CDR3 loop: CATSRDFGLAGGRGQQETQYF. CDR3 sequence (DNA): TGTGCCACCAGCAGAGATTTCGGACTAGCGGGAGGACGCGGCCAGCAAGAGACCCAGTACTTC.

This clone was seen a handful of times. The rearrangement joins TRBV11-2 to TRBJ2-6, with a weak D call TRBD2 (6 bases). V lost 4 bases, J lost 0 bases, and 13 bases lay in between. The germline V gene encodes CDR1 SGHAT and CDR2 FQNNGV. This CDR3 has 17 amino acids. The DNA for the CDR3 is TGTGCCAGCAGCTCCCTAACGGGAGTCTCTGGGGCCAACGTCCTGACTTTC. It is translated as CASSSLTGVSGANVLTF.

This clone appeared a few times. The rearrangement uses TRBV4-3 and TRBJ2-7; no clear D gene. Trimming removed 0 bases at V and 2 bases at J, with 11 bases between. Germline values: CDR1 LGHNA, CDR2 YSLEER. This CDR3 is 15 amino acids long. CDR3 coding DNA: TGCGCCAGCAGCCAAGATTTGAAGGCAACCTACGAGCAGTACTTC. It encodes CASSQDLKATYEQYF.

The rearrangement links TRBV27 to TRBJ1-2; 8 nucleotides agree with TRBD1. CDR3 length equals 13 residues. V lost 0 bases, J lost 8 bases, and 2 bases stayed unmatched. Germline loops: CDR1 MNHEY, CDR2 SMNVEV (reference sequence). CDR3 protein: CASSLSTGVGYTF. The DNA of the CDR3 is TGTGCCAGCAGTTTATCGACAGGGGTCGGCTACACCTTC.

This sequence joins TRBV6-5 and TRBJ2-3; weak D call: TRBD1 (5 bases). CDR3 length: 14 amino acids. Trimming took 0 bases from V and 5 from J, leaving 9 bases between them. Germline CDR1 reads MNHEY; CDR2 reads SVGAGI. The CDR3 DNA reads TGTGCCAGCAGTTACTCGATTAGGGGAGATACGCAGTATTTT. As protein: CASSYSIRGDTQYF.

The chain carries TRBV6-4 and TRBJ2-3; D might be TRBD2 (5 bases). The CDR3 is 16 residues long. Looked up from germline, CDR1 is MRHNA and CDR2 is SNTAGT. V lost 8 bases to trimming and J lost 3 bases, with 21 bases between them. The CDR3 DNA sequence: TGTGCCAGCTCCCCTGATCCACGAGGGTTTACAGATACGCAGTATTTT. It specifies CASSPDPRGFTDTQYF.

The chain is built from TRBV19 and TRBJ2-3; TRBD1 is a possible D gene (5 bases). V lost 5 bases to trimming and J lost 6 bases, with 18 bases between them. Germline V CDR1 and CDR2: LNHDA, SQIVND (reference sequence). This CDR3 contains 15 residues. The CDR3 loop is CASSSRAGNIDTQYF. As DNA, the CDR3 is TGTGCCAGTAGTTCCCGGGCAGGGAACATTGATACGCAGTATTTT. Full variable domain (missing parts from reference TRBV19 and TRBJ2-3): DGGITQSPKYLFRKEGQNVTLSCEQNLNHDAMYWYRQDPGQGLRLIYYSQIVNDFQKGDIAEGYSVSREKKESFPLTVTSAQKNPTAFYLCASSSRAGNIDTQYFGPGTRLTVL.

The genes are TRBV6-5 and TRBJ1-1; weak D call: TRBD1 (5 bases). This CDR3 has 14 residues. Trimming shortened V by 2 bases and J by 5 bases, and 12 bases separated the two germline ends. The germline CDR1 and CDR2 sequences are MNHEY and SVGAGI. CDR3: CASSYGREGTEAFF. The DNA for the CDR3 is TGTGCCAGCAGTTACGGCAGGGAGGGGACTGAAGCTTTCTTT.

The gene calls are TRBV6-1 and TRBJ2-1; D is perhaps TRBD2 (6 bases). V lost 6 bases, J lost 6 bases, and 15 bases lay in between. Germline-derived CDR1 and CDR2 are MNHNS and SASEGT. There are 14 residues in the CDR3. The CDR3 DNA follows: TGTGCCAGCAGACCCTTTGGGGAGGTCAATGAGCAGTTCTTC. This translates into CASRPFGEVNEQFF.

The table lists this clone with a count of one. The chain is built from TRBV10-3 and TRBJ2-1, with 11 bases lining up with TRBD2. V shed 3 bases, J shed 9 bases, and the junction held 13 bases outside the gene matches. Germline lookup yields CDR1 ENHRY and CDR2 SYGVKD. The CDR3 is made up of 17 amino acids. The CDR3 DNA sequence: TGTGCCATCAGTGATCTAGCGGGGGGAACGGCCGGTGTTGAGCAGTTCTTC. Translation gives CAISDLAGGTAGVEQFF.

This clone appeared a few times. This rearrangement joins TRBV19 to TRBJ2-2, with TRBD2 matching 12 bases. Germline-derived CDR1 and CDR2 are LNHDA and SQIVND (reference sequence). CDR3 length: 16 residues. V gave up 2 bases and J gave up 3 bases; unmatched junction bases: 1. In nucleotides, the CDR3 is TGTGCCAGTAGTATAAGACTAGCGGGAGACACCGGGGAGCTGTTTTTT. It yields the protein CASSIRLAGDTGELFF.

The genes are TRBV11-2 and TRBJ1-5; no clear D gene. The V gene's germline CDR1 is SGHAT and CDR2 FQNNGV. The CDR3 spans 13 residues. Trimming cost V 5 bases and J 9 bases, with 14 bases left between them. The CDR3 loop is CASSHSNQPPQHF. The CDR3 coding sequence is TGTGCCAGCAGCCATTCCAATCAGCCGCCCCAGCATTTT. The variable domain in full, with the rest retrieved from reference TRBV11-2 and TRBJ1-5, is EAGVAQSPRYKIIEKRQSVAFWCNPISGHATLYWYQQILGQGPKLLIQFQNNGVVDDSQLPKDRFSAERLKGVDSTLKIQPAKLEDSAVYLCASSHSNQPPQHFGDGTRLSIL.

This clone was seen a handful of times. The chain combines TRBV19 with TRBJ1-2; weak D call: TRBD1 (6 bases). This CDR3 comprises 15 residues. The germline V and J ends were trimmed by 3 bases and 8 bases, with 19 bases remaining between them. Germline values: CDR1 LNHDA, CDR2 SQIVND (reference sequence). Here the CDR3 reads CASSISPNRAGGYTF. The CDR3 nucleotides read TGTGCCAGTAGTATCTCGCCGAACAGGGCTGGGGGCTACACCTTC.

This clone was observed a single time. The chain links TRBV7-6 to TRBJ1-2; 12 bases line up with TRBD1. This CDR3 contains 15 residues. In germline, CDR1 is SGHVS, CDR2 FNYEAQ. V shed 11 bases, J shed 7 bases, and the junction held 14 bases outside the gene matches. The CDR3 loop reads CAVVPGQGAVSGYTF. CDR3 nucleotides: TGTGCCGTCGTCCCGGGACAGGGGGCGGTCTCTGGCTACACCTTC.

The count of this clone is one. The chain employs TRBV15 and TRBJ2-5; 8 bases map to TRBD1. The CDR3 has 16 amino acids. CDR1 is LNHNV and CDR2 is YYDKDF in the germline V gene (reference sequence). The ends lost 0 bases at V and 4 bases at J; junction bases unmatched: 7. CDR3 DNA: TGTGCCACCAGCAGAGACCCGCAGGGGGCCTCAGAGACCCAGTACTTC. This encodes CATSRDPQGASETQYF.

The chain employs TRBV7-3 and TRBJ2-3; no definite D call. V was cut by 0 bases and J by 3 bases, with 7 bases left in between. This CDR3 comprises 14 residues. Germline assignment: CDR1 SGHTA and CDR2 FQGTGA. CDR3 in DNA: TGTGCCAGCAGCTTAACGCCTGGTACAGATACGCAGTATTTT. This sequence encodes CASSLTPGTDTQYF.

The chain uses TRBV19 and TRBJ1-5; unclear D gene. The ends were cut back, 1 base at V and 9 bases at J, with 10 bases in the middle. Germline V gene lookup returns CDR1 LNHDA and CDR2 SQIVND (reference sequence). The CDR3 is 13 residues long. The CDR3 spells CASSIGSNMPQHF. DNA of the CDR3: TGTGCCAGTAGTATAGGAAGCAATATGCCCCAGCATTTT.

This sequence joins TRBV27 and TRBJ1-1; 10 nucleotides line up with TRBD1. With V trimmed by 5 bases and J by 6 bases, 6 bases remained unmatched. CDR1 is MNHEY and CDR2 is SMNVEV in the germline V gene (reference sequence). CDR3 length: 14 amino acids. In DNA form, the CDR3 reads TGTGCCAGCAGTAAGGGACAGGGGTCCCCTGAAGCTTTCTTT. Translated: CASSKGQGSPEAFF.

CDR3 protein: CASSDPPGLTNEKLFF. The CDR3 DNA reads as TGTGCCAGCAGTGACCCCCCAGGATTAACTAATGAAAAACTGTTTTTT. The chain carries TRBV25-1 and TRBJ1-4; D remains ambiguous. V was cut by 3 bases and J by 1 base, with 12 bases left in between. The CDR3 is 16 amino acids. CDR1 MGHDK and CDR2 SYGVNS come from the germline V gene. The variable domain in full, completed from reference TRBV25-1 and TRBJ1-4, reads EADIYQTPRYLVIGTGKKITLECSQTMGHDKMYWYQQDPGMELHLIHYSYGVNSTEKGDLSSESTVSRIRTEHFPLTLESARPSHTSQYLCASSDPPGLTNEKLFFGSGTQLSVL.

The chain carries TRBV9 and TRBJ2-3; D might be TRBD2 (6 bases). CDR1 is SGDLS, CDR2 YYNGEE, per germline. This CDR3 is 16 amino acids long. Deletions cut 4 bases from V and 1 base from J, with 16 bases between. CDR3 in DNA: TGTGCCAGCAGCACCCTCAGGGTAGCGGGCACAGATACGCAGTATTTT. Translating it yields CASSTLRVAGTDTQYF.

The V call is TRBV9, the J call TRBJ2-5; perhaps D is TRBD1 or TRBD2 (5 bases each). The tail of the sequence fits TRBJ2-7 better, so the J call may be wrong. CDR3 length equals 13 residues. Germline CDR1 is SGDLS and CDR2 is YYNGEE. The DNA for the CDR3 is TGTGCCAGCAGCCCCGAGGGGAAGTACGAGCAGTACTTC. It translates to CASSPEGKYEQYF.

V and J are TRBV7-2 and TRBJ2-3, with D perhaps TRBD2 (5 bases). Germline V CDR1 and CDR2: SGHTA, FQGNSA. V was shortened by 4 bases and J by 0 bases, with 5 bases between the two germline ends. This CDR3 has 13 amino acids. The CDR3 reads CASSWESTDTQYF. In DNA, the CDR3 is TGTGCCAGCAGCTGGGAGAGCACAGATACGCAGTATTTT.